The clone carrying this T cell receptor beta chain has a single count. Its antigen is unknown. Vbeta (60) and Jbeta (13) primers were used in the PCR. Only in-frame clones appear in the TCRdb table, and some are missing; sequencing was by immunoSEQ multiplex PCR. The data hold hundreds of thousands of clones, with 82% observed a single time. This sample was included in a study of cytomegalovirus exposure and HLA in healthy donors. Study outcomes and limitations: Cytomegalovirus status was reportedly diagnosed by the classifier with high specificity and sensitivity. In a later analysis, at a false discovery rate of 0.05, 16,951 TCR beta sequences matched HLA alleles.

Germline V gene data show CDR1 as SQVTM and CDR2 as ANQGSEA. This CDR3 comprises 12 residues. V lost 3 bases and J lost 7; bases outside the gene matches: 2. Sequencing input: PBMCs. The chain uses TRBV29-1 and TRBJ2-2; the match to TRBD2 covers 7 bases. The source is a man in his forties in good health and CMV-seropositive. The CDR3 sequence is CSVDGTNGELFF. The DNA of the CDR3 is TGCAGCGTTGACGGGACTAACGGGGAGCTGTTTTTT.